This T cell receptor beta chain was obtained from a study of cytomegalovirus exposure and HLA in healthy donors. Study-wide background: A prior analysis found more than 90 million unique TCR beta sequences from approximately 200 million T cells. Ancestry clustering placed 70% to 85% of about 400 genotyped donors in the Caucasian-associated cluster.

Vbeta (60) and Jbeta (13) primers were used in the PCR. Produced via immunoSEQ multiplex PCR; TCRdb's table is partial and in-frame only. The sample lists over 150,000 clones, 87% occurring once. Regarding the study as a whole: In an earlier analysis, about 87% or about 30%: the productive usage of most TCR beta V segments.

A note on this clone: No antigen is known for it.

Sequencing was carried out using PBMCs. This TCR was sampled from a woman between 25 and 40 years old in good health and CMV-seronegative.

In nucleotides, the CDR3 is TGCAGCGTCGGGGTGGTGGCCTACGAGCAGTACTTC. Translated: CSVGVVAYEQYF. V and J are TRBV29-1 and TRBJ2-7; D possibly corresponds to TRBD2 (5 bases). This CDR3 is 12 amino acids long. Trimming removed 6 bases from V and 2 bases from J, with 11 bases in between. Germline values: CDR1 SQVTM, CDR2 ANQGSEA.